This T cell receptor beta chain was found in a study of CD8+CD57+ T cells in acquired aplastic anemia. The TCR beta profiling, which covered VDJ combination and CDR3 sequence, was carried out using genomic DNA as the template. TCRdb passed the reads through MiXCR, listing each CDR3 protein once. The sample lists some 190,000 distinct CDR3 sequences; approximately 45% were seen once. Study results and limitations: The same twenty-nine CD8+ CDR3 sequences occurred in patients and in controls.

Notes on this clonotype: Its antigen is undetermined.

The TCR sequence derives from a human donor in good health. Sequencing used sorted CD4+, CD8+, or CD8+CD57+ T cells (not recorded which) from PBMCs.

The CDR3 DNA reads TGTGCCAGCAGCTCAGTCCGGGACGAAGGGACCCAGTACTTC. It is translated as CASSSVRDEGTQYF. The chain combines TRBV5-4 with TRBJ2-5; TRBD1 or TRBD2 may be the D gene (5 bases each). V was trimmed by 3 bases and J by 7 bases, leaving 16 bases between them. CDR3 length: 14 amino acids. CDR1 SGHNT and CDR2 YYREEE come from the germline V gene (reference sequence).